This T cell receptor beta chain was found in a study of blood T cell repertoires in COVID-19 (dated by TCRdb to the early 2020s). For the wider study: The collaborator samples originated in the United States, Italy and Spain and spanned the acute and convalescent phases of COVID-19. The material from the prospective study consisted of cDNA or gDNA derived from T cells, B-cell-depleted T cells, or PBMCs. The dataset comprised deeply sampled blood TCRbeta repertoires from subjects exposed to, actively infected with, or recovered from COVID-19. A freely available public database, intended as a resource for researchers studying the immune response to SARS-CoV-2, is where the repertoires were released. The samples were drawn from two sources: the first 160 participants of the ongoing ImmuneRACE study, and fewer than 1,500 subjects contributed by 6 global collaborators. A de-identified subject ID, COVID-19 status, age in years and sex were almost always included in the sample metadata. Where available, HLA class I and class II types were obtained from metadata supplied by the sample provider rather than from assay-based typing. Study-wide findings and limitations: The amount of clinical and demographic metadata varied by source and participant and was provided uncurated.

The immunoSEQ Assay, a bias-controlled multiplex PCR, was used to amplify TCRbeta CDR3 regions from genomic DNA. The original pipeline was this. Nucleated cell counts per sample were estimated from amplification of reference gene primers within the assay. To quantify the absolute abundance of each unique TCRbeta CDR3 rearrangement, sequence reads were collapsed and filtered. For each sample, productive Simpson clonality was calculated by taking the square root of Simpson's diversity index across productive rearrangements. The table was pulled from immuneACCESS by TCRdb, which kept in-frame rearrangements only. Such tables lose some clones; where checked, under half of the loss comes from unresolved V genes, and the rest has no known cause. V, J and clone size derive from that table, while D and trimming were established from the DNA sequence. This sample is represented by over 10,000 clones; about 78% of them were singletons. The top ten clones comprise about a third of the sample.

Remarks on this clone: It lacks a known antigen. Within one base of it there is no much larger clone, and no base qualities were kept.

The collaborating institutions used their own protocols to collect whole blood in K2EDTA tubes. For TCRbeta analysis, collaborator samples were shipped as frozen whole blood, as isolated PBMCs, or as DNA extracted from either sample type. The CDR3 sequence holds 13 residues, the cysteine and phenylalanine included. The DNA shown is the 39-base CDR3, in frame from base 1. In the germline V gene, CDR1 corresponds to SGHTA and CDR2 to FQGNSA. V has 5 bases trimmed and J has 5 bases trimmed; junction bases matching no gene number 3. This sequence uses TRBV7-2 and TRBJ1-1, with TRBD1 identical over 9 junction bases. The sample was peripheral blood. This receptor was taken from a human donor in a cohort sampled during active COVID-19. The CDR3 loop reads CASSADRGTEAFF. The DNA sequence reads TGTGCCAGCAGCGCCGACAGGGGGACTGAAGCTTTCTTT.